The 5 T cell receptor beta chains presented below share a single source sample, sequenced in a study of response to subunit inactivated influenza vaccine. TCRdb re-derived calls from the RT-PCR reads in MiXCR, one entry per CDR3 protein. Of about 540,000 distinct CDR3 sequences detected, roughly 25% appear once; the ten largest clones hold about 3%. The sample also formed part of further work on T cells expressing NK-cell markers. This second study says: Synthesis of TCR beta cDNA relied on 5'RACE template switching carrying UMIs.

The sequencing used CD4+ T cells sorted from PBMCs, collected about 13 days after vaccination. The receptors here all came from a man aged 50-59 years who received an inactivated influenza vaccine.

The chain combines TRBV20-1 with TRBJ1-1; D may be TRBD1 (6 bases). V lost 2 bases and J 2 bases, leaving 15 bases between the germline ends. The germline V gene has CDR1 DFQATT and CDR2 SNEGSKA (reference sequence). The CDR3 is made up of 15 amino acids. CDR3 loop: CSARSQGRLNTEAFF. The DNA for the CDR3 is TGCAGTGCTAGATCCCAGGGGCGGCTTAACACTGAAGCTTTCTTT.

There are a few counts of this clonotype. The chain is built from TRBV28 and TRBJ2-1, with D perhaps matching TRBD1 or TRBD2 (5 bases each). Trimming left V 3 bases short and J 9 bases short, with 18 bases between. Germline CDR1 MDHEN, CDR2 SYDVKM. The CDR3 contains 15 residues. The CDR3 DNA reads TGTGCCAGCAGTTTCTCCGGGACCCCGCTTGCTGAGCAGTTCTTC. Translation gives CASSFSGTPLAEQFF.

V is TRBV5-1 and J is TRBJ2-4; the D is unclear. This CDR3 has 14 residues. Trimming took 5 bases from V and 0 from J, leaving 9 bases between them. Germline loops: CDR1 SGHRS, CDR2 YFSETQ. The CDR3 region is CASSSAVAKNIQYF. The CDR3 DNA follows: TGCGCCAGCAGTTCGGCGGTAGCCAAAAACATTCAGTACTTC.

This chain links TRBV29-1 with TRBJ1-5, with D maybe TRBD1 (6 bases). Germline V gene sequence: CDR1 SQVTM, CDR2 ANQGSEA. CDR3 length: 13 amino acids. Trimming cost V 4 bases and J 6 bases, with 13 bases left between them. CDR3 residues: CSVGQGRTQPQHF. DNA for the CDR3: TGCAGCGTTGGTCAGGGGCGTACTCAGCCCCAGCATTTT. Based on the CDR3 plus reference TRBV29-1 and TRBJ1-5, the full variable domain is SAVISQKPSRDICQRGTSLTIQCQVDSQVTMMFWYRQQPGQSLTLIATANQGSEATYESGFVIDKFPISRPNLTFSTLTVSNMSPEDSSIYLCSVGQGRTQPQHFGDGTRLSIL.

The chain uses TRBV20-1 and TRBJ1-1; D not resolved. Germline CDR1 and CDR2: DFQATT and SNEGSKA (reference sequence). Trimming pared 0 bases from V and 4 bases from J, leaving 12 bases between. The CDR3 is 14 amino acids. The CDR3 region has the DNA TGCAGTGCTAGAGATGGTTCCGCCAGCACTGAAGCTTTCTTT. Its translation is CSARDGSASTEAFF.